These 32 T cell receptor beta chains came from one sample sequenced in a study of shared clonotypes between healthy human individuals. Assay: immunoSEQ multiplex PCR; the TCRdb copy retains only in-frame clones and omits some. The profile shows 1.5 million to 2.5 million clones, approximately 95% of them singletons. Terminally differentiated effector memory CD45RA+ cells were excluded by CCR7 positive selection of CD45RO-negative cells. The sequenced material came from naive CD8+ T cells sorted from blood. All receptors come from a young man in good health.

This clone appeared a single time. The V gene is TRBV27, the J gene TRBJ2-1; D ambiguous. In germline, CDR1 is MNHEY, CDR2 SMNVEV (reference sequence). The CDR3 is 16 residues long. Trimming took off 6 bases at V and 0 bases at J, with 15 bases between the two ends. Here the CDR3 reads CASSTLQGSSYNEQFF. The CDR3 coding sequence is TGTGCCAGCAGCACCCTTCAAGGAAGCTCCTACAATGAGCAGTTCTTC.

The rearrangement uses TRBV29-1 and TRBJ1-5; TRBD1 matches at 8 bases. The J segment lost 5 bases and the V segment lost 6 bases, leaving 9 bases of the junction unmatched. Germline loops: CDR1 SQVTM, CDR2 ANQGSEA. The length of the CDR3 is 14 residues. CDR3 in DNA: TGCAGCGTCGGGACAGGTGAACGCGATCAGCCCCAGCATTTT. It encodes CSVGTGERDQPQHF.

The CDR3 region has the DNA TGTGCCAGTAGTCCCAGCGGGGGGGACGAGCAGTACTTC. This gives the protein CASSPSGGDEQYF. This sequence joins TRBV19 and TRBJ2-7; 10 bases align to TRBD2. Trimming took 5 bases from V and 5 from J; bases not matched to a gene: 3. CDR1 is LNHDA and CDR2 is SQIVND in the germline V gene (reference sequence). This CDR3 region has 13 residues.

V is TRBV10-2 and J is TRBJ2-5, with D perhaps matching TRBD2 (5 bases). CDR3 length equals 15 residues. The germline CDR1 and CDR2 sequences are WSHSY and SAAADI. Between the trimmed V and J ends, which lost 4 bases and 4 bases, there was a span of 16 bases. CDR3 in DNA: TGCGCCAGCAGTGTAAGCGGCAGTTTGGCAGAGACCCAGTACTTC. It yields the protein CASSVSGSLAETQYF.

On this clone itself: Other DNA sequences in the same sample also yield this CDR3. The rearrangement uses TRBV6-6 and TRBJ1-5, with 10 bases that match TRBD1. This CDR3 spans 15 amino acids. Germline trimming cut 5 bases from V and 4 bases from J; bases unmatched to any gene: 5. Per germline, CDR1 MNHNY and CDR2 SVGAGI (reference sequence). The CDR3 protein is CASSPGTGVNQPQHF. Written as DNA, the CDR3 is TGTGCCAGCAGTCCCGGGACAGGGGTTAATCAGCCCCAGCATTTT.

This sequence joins TRBV5-6 and TRBJ2-7; D is unclear. V lost 4 bases to trimming and J lost 5 bases, with 10 bases between them. Germline CDR1 is SGHDT and CDR2 is YYEEEE. The CDR3 extends over 12 amino acids. The CDR3 sequence is CASSLNVDEQYF. Written as DNA, the CDR3 is TGTGCCAGCAGCCTCAACGTGGACGAGCAGTACTTC.

V usage is TRBV2 and J usage is TRBJ2-7, with 7 positions matching TRBD2. J lost 4 bases, V lost 1 base, and 13 bases had no gene match. Germline lookup yields CDR1 SNHLY and CDR2 FYNNEI. This CDR3 comprises 17 residues. The CDR3 nucleotides read TGTGCCAGCAGTGAAGAGGGGAGGGGCGTCTTCGGTTACGAGCAGTACTTC. Protein: CASSEEGRGVFGYEQYF.

Details on this clone: The same CDR3 is also encoded by other DNA sequences in this sample. The CDR3 region has the DNA TGCGCCAGCAGCCAAGTTGAGGGCGCGGACACTGAAGCTTTCTTT. Amino acids: CASSQVEGADTEAFF. V and J are TRBV4-1 and TRBJ1-1; D unclear. Germline lookup yields CDR1 MGHRA and CDR2 YSYEKL. Trimming stripped 1 base from V and 3 bases from J, with 12 bases between. CDR3 length: 15 residues.

The V call is TRBV5-1, the J call TRBJ1-5; D is possibly TRBD1 (5 bases). The CDR3 spans 15 residues. The V end was cut by 4 bases, the J end by 0 bases, with 11 bases between. Germline V gene data show CDR1 as SGHRS and CDR2 as YFSETQ. CDR3 amino acids: CASSQAGGSNQPQHF. Written as DNA, the CDR3 is TGCGCCAGCAGCCAAGCGGGGGGTAGCAATCAGCCCCAGCATTTT.

The chain's CDR3 is CASSENREQETQYF. CDR3 bases: TGTGCCAGCAGTGAAAACAGGGAACAAGAGACCCAGTACTTC. V usage is TRBV25-1 and J usage is TRBJ2-5, with D possibly being TRBD1 (6 bases). Trimming took off 2 bases at V and 2 bases at J, with 9 bases between the two ends. Germline lookup yields CDR1 MGHDK and CDR2 SYGVNS. The CDR3 sequence is 14 residues long.

The rearrangement links TRBV4-1 to TRBJ2-3; D not resolved. The CDR3 consists of 13 residues. Germline CDR1 is MGHRA and CDR2 is YSYEKL. V was cut by 2 bases and J by 6 bases, with 9 bases left in between. CDR3 loop: CASSQPSVDTQYF. The CDR3 nucleotides read TGCGCCAGCAGCCAACCATCGGTTGATACGCAGTATTTT.

The chain joins TRBV27 to TRBJ2-2, with no clear D. This CDR3 region has 14 residues. Germline V gene lookup returns CDR1 MNHEY and CDR2 SMNVEV (reference sequence). The V end lost 2 bases, the J end lost 0 bases, and 4 bases lay between the germline ends. The CDR3 sequence is CASSLNANTGELFF. The CDR3 coding sequence is TGTGCCAGCAGTTTAAATGCGAACACCGGGGAGCTGTTTTTT.

The chain is built from TRBV4-1 and TRBJ2-4; TRBD2 matches at 11 bases. V lost 4 bases and J lost 3; bases outside the gene matches: 8. This CDR3 is built from 17 residues. The germline gives CDR1 MGHRA, CDR2 YSYEKL. The CDR3 DNA follows: TGCGCCAGCAGCCCAAAACCGGGACTAGCGGTCAAAAACATTCAGTACTTC. Amino acids: CASSPKPGLAVKNIQYF.

The chain is built from TRBV4-1 and TRBJ2-7; 8 nucleotides line up with TRBD2. The CDR3 has 15 residues. With 1 base clipped from V and 4 bases from J, the junction kept 6 bases outside the gene matches. Germline CDR1 reads MGHRA; CDR2 reads YSYEKL. The CDR3 loop is CASSQGREGLYEQYF. In DNA form, the CDR3 reads TGCGCCAGCAGCCAAGGTCGGGAGGGCCTATACGAGCAGTACTTC.

This chain joins TRBV30 and TRBJ2-7; D unresolved. The CDR3 runs 13 residues. Trimming removed 0 bases at V and 1 base at J, with 7 bases between. Per the germline V gene, CDR1 is GTSNPN and CDR2 is SVGIG (reference sequence). For the CDR3, the DNA is TGTGCCTGGAGTGTCTCCATTTCCTACGAGCAGTACTTC. Protein: CAWSVSISYEQYF.

The chain links TRBV21-1 to TRBJ2-3; the table names TRBD1, a call not compared with the DNA. TRBV21-1 is labeled a pseudogene. The CDR3 sequence is 15 residues long. The CDR3 sequence is CASDRDRGQGDTQYF. The CDR3 nucleotides are TGTGCCAGCGACCGGGACAGGGGGCAAGGAGATACGCAGTATTTT.

The chain joins TRBV27 to TRBJ2-4; 9 bases fit TRBD2. Per germline, CDR1 MNHEY and CDR2 SMNVEV (reference sequence). This CDR3 has 14 residues. J was trimmed by 4 bases and V by 5 bases; bases with no gene match: 3. In DNA, the CDR3 is TGTGCCAGCAGTGTGGGACTAGCTAAAAACATTCAGTACTTC. Residues: CASSVGLAKNIQYF.

The chain is built from TRBV27 and TRBJ1-2; a weak D match, TRBD1 (5 bases). Per germline, CDR1 MNHEY and CDR2 SMNVEV (reference sequence). The CDR3 sequence is 13 residues long. The V and J ends lost 3 bases and 7 bases respectively, with 12 bases between them. CDR3 sequence: CASSFGGAGGYTF. In DNA form, the CDR3 reads TGTGCCAGCAGTTTTGGAGGGGCTGGTGGCTACACCTTC.

Note on this clone: A read error may produce the germline difference seen at one junction end. The rearrangement joins TRBV15 to TRBJ1-1; D not certain. Germline V gene sequence: CDR1 LNHNV, CDR2 YYDKDF (reference sequence). This CDR3 is 15 amino acids long. CDR3: CATGRVQVGNTEAFF. The CDR3 nucleotides are TGTGCCACCGGCAGAGTCCAGGTCGGGAACACTGAAGCTTTCTTT.

V is TRBV9 and J is TRBJ2-5, with 9 bases aligning to TRBD1. The ends lost 3 bases at V and 4 bases at J; junction bases unmatched: 7. This CDR3 contains 15 residues. From germline, CDR1 is SGDLS and CDR2 YYNGEE. CDR3 DNA: TGTGCCAGCAGCGGCGGGACAGGGTTTGGAGAGACCCAGTACTTC. Protein sequence: CASSGGTGFGETQYF.

The V gene is TRBV19, the J gene TRBJ1-2, with 8 nucleotides matching TRBD1. The germline gives CDR1 LNHDA, CDR2 SQIVND (reference sequence). This CDR3 has 16 amino acids. Trimming took 3 bases from V and 3 from J; bases not matched to a gene: 9. CDR3 bases: TGTGCCAGTAGTATTCTGACGACAGGGGAGGACTATGGCTACACCTTC. This sequence encodes CASSILTTGEDYGYTF.

V usage is TRBV6-1 and J usage is TRBJ2-3; possibly TRBD1 or TRBD2 for D (5 bases each). The length of the CDR3 is 15 residues. Trimming cost V 4 bases and J 2 bases, with 13 bases left between them. Germline values: CDR1 MNHNS, CDR2 SASEGT. In DNA, the CDR3 is TGTGCCAGCAGTGTGCTAGTGGGGACCACAGATACGCAGTATTTT. It yields the protein CASSVLVGTTDTQYF.

Comments on this clone: Other DNA sequences of this sample code for an identical CDR3. CDR3 sequence (DNA): TGTGCCAGCAGCGTGGGCGGGGGGACCTACGAGCAGTACTTC. It translates to CASSVGGGTYEQYF. J is TRBJ2-7 and V is TRBV9, with TRBD2 matching over 8 bases. V was pared by 2 bases and J by 2 bases, with 3 bases of the junction left unmatched. CDR3 size: 14 residues. Germline V lookup: CDR1 SGDLS, CDR2 YYNGEE.

The chain employs TRBV6-1 and TRBJ1-1; D possibly corresponds to TRBD1 (6 bases). Germline values: CDR1 MNHNS, CDR2 SASEGT. V lost 5 bases and J lost 7, with 11 bases in between. This CDR3 has 12 residues. CDR3 in amino acids: CASSSNRVEAFF. In DNA, the CDR3 is TGTGCCAGCAGTTCTAACAGGGTTGAAGCTTTCTTT.

The V and J genes are TRBV5-1 and TRBJ2-7; D gene ambiguous. Germline V CDR1 and CDR2: SGHRS, YFSETQ. The CDR3 consists of 14 residues. V was clipped by 2 bases and J by 3 bases, with 12 bases between them. This CDR3 reads CASSFDGQLYEQYF. The CDR3, as DNA: TGCGCCAGCAGCTTTGATGGGCAGCTCTACGAGCAGTACTTC. The whole variable domain, filled in from reference TRBV5-1 and TRBJ2-7, reads KAGVTQTPRYLIKTRGQQVTLSCSPISGHRSVSWYQQTPGQGLQFLFEYFSETQRNKGNFPGRFSGRQFSNSRSEMNVSTLELGDSALYLCASSFDGQLYEQYFGPGTRLTVT.

V gene TRBV28 combines with J gene TRBJ1-3; 7 positions match TRBD1. The V segment lost 5 bases and the J segment 2 bases; nucleotides outside the gene matches: 9. This CDR3 has 16 amino acids. Germline V CDR1 and CDR2: MDHEN, SYDVKM. CDR3 residues: CASSAYFDRAGNTIYF. DNA for the CDR3: TGTGCCAGCAGTGCGTATTTTGACAGGGCTGGAAACACCATATATTTT.

This chain joins TRBV7-6 and TRBJ1-4; 9 bases agree with TRBD1. Germline lookup yields CDR1 SGHVS and CDR2 FNYEAQ. The V and J ends lost 5 bases and 3 bases, in that order; junction bases with no gene match: 10. CDR3 length: 17 amino acids. The CDR3 DNA follows: TGTGCCAGCAGCGAAAGCACCGGGACAGGGTCTAATGAAAAACTGTTTTTT. Its translation is CASSESTGTGSNEKLFF.

The chain uses TRBV15 and TRBJ1-2; TRBD1 agrees at 7 bases. With V trimmed by 0 bases and J by 4 bases, 11 bases remained unmatched. The CDR3 runs 17 residues. Looked up from germline, CDR1 is LNHNV and CDR2 is YYDKDF (reference sequence). CDR3 nucleotides: TGTGCCACCAGCAGAGATAGGGACAGCGGTTTTAGCTATGGCTACACCTTC. Protein: CATSRDRDSGFSYGYTF.

The J gene is TRBJ1-1, the V gene TRBV5-4; TRBD1 matches 7 bases. Trimming removed 4 bases from V and 6 bases from J; junction bases left unmatched: 3. Germline V gives CDR1 SGHNT, CDR2 YYREEE (reference sequence). There are 12 residues in the CDR3. The CDR3 loop reads CASSDGTAEAFF. CDR3 coding DNA: TGTGCCAGCAGCGACGGGACAGCTGAAGCTTTCTTT.

J is TRBJ1-5 and V is TRBV4-1, with D hard to call. This CDR3 comprises 15 residues. Trimming shortened V by 0 bases and J by 6 bases, and 12 bases separated the two germline ends. Germline V CDR1 and CDR2: MGHRA, YSYEKL. DNA of the CDR3: TGCGCCAGCAGCCAAGAACGCGGGAACGGTCAGCCCCAGCATTTT. Translation: CASSQERGNGQPQHF.

This clone occurred a few times. The genes are TRBV5-1 and TRBJ1-5; the D gene is possibly TRBD1 (6 bases). V was clipped by 4 bases and J by 3 bases, with 11 bases between them. This CDR3 comprises 14 residues. Germline V gene lookup returns CDR1 SGHRS and CDR2 YFSETQ. The CDR3 protein is CASSPGVDNQPQHF. The CDR3 DNA is TGCGCCAGCAGCCCAGGGGTTGACAATCAGCCCCAGCATTTT.

In nucleotides, the CDR3 is TGCAGCGTTGAGTATGTAGCGGGGGTCTCGTGGGAGACCCAGTACTTC. Its protein product is CSVEYVAGVSWETQYF. The genes are TRBV29-1 and TRBJ2-5; 9 bases are shared with TRBD2. Germline V CDR1 and CDR2: SQVTM, ANQGSEA. The CDR3 consists of 16 residues. The J segment lost 5 bases and the V segment lost 3 bases, leaving 13 bases of the junction unmatched.